The source of this T cell receptor beta chain is a study of T cell responses to AZD1222 COVID-19 vaccine. This CDR3 is built from 14 residues. Trimming removed 6 bases at V and 5 bases at J, with 17 bases between. In germline, CDR1 is SGHNT, CDR2 YYREEE (reference sequence). Repertoires were generated with immunoSEQ multiplex PCR, while TCRdb's copy carries only in-frame clones and drops some. The data contain about 110,000 clones, about 91% of them singletons. This clonotype originated in an adult in good health. The V call is TRBV5-4, the J call TRBJ1-2; D may be TRBD1 (5 bases). Sequenced material: peripheral blood, taken on day 0 of AZD1222 vaccination. The CDR3 here is CASNLRGGKYGYTF. The CDR3 region has the DNA TGTGCCAGCAACCTACGGGGGGGGAAGTATGGCTACACCTTC. Together with reference TRBV5-4 and TRBJ1-2, the CDR3 gives the full variable domain: ETGVTQSPTHLIKTRGQQVTLRCSSQSGHNTVSWYQQALGQGPQFIFQYYREEENGRGNFPPRFSGLQFPNYSSELNVNALELDDSALYLCASNLRGGKYGYTFGSGTRLTVV.